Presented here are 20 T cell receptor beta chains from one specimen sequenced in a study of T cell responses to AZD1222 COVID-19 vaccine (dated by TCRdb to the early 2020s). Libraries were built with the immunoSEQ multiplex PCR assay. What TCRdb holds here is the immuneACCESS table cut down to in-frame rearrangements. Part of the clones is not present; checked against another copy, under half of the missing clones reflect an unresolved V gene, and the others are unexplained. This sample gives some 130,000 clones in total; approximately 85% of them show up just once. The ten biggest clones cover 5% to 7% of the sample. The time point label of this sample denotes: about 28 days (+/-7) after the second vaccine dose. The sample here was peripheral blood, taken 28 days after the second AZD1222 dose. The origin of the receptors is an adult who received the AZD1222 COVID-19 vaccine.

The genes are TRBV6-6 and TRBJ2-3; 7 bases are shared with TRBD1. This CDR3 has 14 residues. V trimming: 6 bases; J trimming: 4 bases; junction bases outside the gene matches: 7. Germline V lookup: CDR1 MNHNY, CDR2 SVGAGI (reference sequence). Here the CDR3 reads CASSPLTGSDTQYF. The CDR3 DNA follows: TGTGCCAGCAGCCCATTGACAGGGTCAGATACGCAGTATTTT.

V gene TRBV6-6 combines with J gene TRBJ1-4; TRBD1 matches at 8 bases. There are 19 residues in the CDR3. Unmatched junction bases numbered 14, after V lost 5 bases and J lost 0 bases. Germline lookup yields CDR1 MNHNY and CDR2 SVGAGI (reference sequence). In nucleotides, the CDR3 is TGTGCCAGCAGTCTCAGGGGGCATGGCTCAACCCCAACTAATGAAAAACTGTTTTTT. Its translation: CASSLRGHGSTPTNEKLFF.

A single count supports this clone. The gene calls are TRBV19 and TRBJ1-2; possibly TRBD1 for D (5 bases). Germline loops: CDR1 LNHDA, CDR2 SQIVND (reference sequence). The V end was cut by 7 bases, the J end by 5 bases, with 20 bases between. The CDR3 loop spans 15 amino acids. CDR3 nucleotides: TGTGCCAGTATAAACTACAGGATGCCTATTTATGGCTACACCTTC. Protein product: CASINYRMPIYGYTF. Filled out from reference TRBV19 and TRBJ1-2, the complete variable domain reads DGGITQSPKYLFRKEGQNVTLSCEQNLNHDAMYWYRQDPGQGLRLIYYSQIVNDFQKGDIAEGYSVSREKKESFPLTVTSAQKNPTAFYLCASINYRMPIYGYTFGSGTRLTVV.

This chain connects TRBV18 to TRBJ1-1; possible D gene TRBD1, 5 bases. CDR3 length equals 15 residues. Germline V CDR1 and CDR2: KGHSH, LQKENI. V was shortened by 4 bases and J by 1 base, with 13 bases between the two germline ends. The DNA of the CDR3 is TGTGCCAGCTCACTAGGATCTCAGGGGAACACTGAAGCTTTCTTT. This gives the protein CASSLGSQGNTEAFF.

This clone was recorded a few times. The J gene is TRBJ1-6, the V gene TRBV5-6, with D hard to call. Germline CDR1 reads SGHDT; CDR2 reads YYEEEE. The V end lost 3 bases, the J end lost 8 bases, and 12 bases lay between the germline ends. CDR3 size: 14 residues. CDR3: CASSSRASHSPLHF. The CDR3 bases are TGTGCCAGCAGCTCCCGGGCCTCTCATTCACCCCTCCACTTT.

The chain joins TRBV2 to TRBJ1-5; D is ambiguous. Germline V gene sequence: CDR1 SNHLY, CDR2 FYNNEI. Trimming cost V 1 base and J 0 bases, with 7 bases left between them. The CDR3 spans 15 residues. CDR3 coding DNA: TGTGCCAGCAGTGAAGGGAGGTATAGCAATCAGCCCCAGCATTTT. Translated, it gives CASSEGRYSNQPQHF.

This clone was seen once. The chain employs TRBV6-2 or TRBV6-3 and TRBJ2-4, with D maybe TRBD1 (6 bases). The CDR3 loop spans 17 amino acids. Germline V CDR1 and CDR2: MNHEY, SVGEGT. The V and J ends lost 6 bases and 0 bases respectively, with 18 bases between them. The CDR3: CASSPQTGSIAKNIQYF. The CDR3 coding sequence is TGTGCCAGCAGCCCTCAGACAGGTTCTATAGCCAAAAACATTCAGTACTTC.

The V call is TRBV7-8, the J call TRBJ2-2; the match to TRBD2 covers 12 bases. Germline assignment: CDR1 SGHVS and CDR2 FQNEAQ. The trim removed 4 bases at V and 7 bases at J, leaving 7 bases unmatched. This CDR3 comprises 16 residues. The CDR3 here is CASSSRTSGEGGELFF. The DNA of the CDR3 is TGTGCCAGCAGCTCCAGGACTAGCGGGGAGGGCGGGGAGCTGTTTTTT.

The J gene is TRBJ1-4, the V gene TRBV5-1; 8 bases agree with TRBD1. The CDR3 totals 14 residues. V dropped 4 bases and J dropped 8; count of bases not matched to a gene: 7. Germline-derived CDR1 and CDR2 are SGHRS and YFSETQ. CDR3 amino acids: CASSPGQGEEKLFF. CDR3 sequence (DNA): TGCGCCAGCAGCCCCGGACAGGGTGAGGAAAAACTGTTTTTT.

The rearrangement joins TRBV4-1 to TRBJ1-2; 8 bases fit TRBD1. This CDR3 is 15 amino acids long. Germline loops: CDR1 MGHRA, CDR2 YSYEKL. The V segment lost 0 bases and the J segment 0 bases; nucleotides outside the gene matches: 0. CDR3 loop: CASSQEQGANYGYTF. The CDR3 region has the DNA TGCGCCAGCAGCCAAGAACAGGGGGCTAACTATGGCTACACCTTC.

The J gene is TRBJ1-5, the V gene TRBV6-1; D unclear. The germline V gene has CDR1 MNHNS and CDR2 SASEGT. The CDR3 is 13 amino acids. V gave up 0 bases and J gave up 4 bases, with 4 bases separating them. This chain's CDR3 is CASSEARNQPQHF. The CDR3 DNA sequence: TGTGCCAGCAGTGAAGCGCGGAATCAGCCCCAGCATTTT.

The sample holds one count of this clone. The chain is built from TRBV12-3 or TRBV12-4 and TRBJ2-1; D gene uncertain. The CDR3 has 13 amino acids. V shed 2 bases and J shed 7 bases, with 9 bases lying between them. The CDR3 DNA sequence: TGTGCCAGCAGTTTACCTCCAAGGAATGAGCAGTTCTTC. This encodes CASSLPPRNEQFF.

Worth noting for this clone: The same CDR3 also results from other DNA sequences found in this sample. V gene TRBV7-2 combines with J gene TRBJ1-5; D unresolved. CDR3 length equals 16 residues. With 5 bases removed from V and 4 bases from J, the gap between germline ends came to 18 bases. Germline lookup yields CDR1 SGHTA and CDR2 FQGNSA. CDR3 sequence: CASSPRGGDPNQPQHF. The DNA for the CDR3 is TGTGCCAGCAGCCCGCGAGGTGGGGATCCGAATCAGCCCCAGCATTTT. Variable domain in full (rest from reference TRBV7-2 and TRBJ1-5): GAGVSQSPSNKVTEKGKDVELRCDPISGHTALYWYRQSLGQGLEFLIYFQGNSAPDKSGLPSDRFSAERTGGSVSTLTIQRTQQEDSAVYLCASSPRGGDPNQPQHFGDGTRLSIL.

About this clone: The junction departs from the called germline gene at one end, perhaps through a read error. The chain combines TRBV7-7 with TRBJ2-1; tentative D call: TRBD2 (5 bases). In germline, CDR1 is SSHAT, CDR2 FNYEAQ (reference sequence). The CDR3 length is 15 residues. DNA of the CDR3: TGTGCTAGCAGCTACGGTCGGGGATTTTACAATGAGCAGTTCTTC. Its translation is CASSYGRGFYNEQFF.

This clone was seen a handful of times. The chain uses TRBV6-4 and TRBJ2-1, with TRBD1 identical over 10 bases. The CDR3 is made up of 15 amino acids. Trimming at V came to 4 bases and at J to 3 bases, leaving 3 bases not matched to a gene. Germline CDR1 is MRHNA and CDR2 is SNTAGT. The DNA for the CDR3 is TGTGCCAGCAGTGCCGGGACAGGGGACTACAATGAGCAGTTCTTC. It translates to CASSAGTGDYNEQFF.

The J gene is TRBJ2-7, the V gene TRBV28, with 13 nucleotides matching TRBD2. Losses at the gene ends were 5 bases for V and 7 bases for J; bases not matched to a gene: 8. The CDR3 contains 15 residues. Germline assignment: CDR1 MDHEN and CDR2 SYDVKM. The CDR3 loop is CASSLGLAGVGEQYF. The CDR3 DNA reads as TGTGCCAGCAGTCTAGGACTAGCGGGAGTTGGTGAGCAGTACTTC.

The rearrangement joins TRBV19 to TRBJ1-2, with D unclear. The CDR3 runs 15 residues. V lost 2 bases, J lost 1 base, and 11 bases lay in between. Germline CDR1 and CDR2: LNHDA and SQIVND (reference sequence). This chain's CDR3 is CASSIRITDNYGYTF. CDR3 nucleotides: TGTGCCAGTAGTATACGGATAACAGATAACTATGGCTACACCTTC.

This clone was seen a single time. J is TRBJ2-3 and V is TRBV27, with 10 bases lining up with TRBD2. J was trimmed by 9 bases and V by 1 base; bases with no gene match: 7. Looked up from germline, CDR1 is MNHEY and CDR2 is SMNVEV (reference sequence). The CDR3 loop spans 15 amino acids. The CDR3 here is CASSLFSSGSVTQYF. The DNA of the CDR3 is TGTGCCAGCAGTTTATTTTCTAGCGGGAGTGTCACGCAGTATTTT.

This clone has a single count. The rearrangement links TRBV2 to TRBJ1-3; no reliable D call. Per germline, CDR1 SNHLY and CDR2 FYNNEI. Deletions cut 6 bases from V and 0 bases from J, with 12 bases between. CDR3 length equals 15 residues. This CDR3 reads CASRRDWSSGNTIYF. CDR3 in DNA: TGTGCCAGCAGGAGAGACTGGAGCTCTGGAAACACCATATATTTT.

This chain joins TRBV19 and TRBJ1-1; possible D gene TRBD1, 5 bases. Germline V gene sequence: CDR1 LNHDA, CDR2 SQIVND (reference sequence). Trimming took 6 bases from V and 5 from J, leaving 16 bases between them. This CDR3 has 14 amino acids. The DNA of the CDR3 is TGTGCCAGTAGCTTCAGGGCCATGGCAACTGAAGCTTTCTTT. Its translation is CASSFRAMATEAFF. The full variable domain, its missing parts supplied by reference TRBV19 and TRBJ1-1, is DGGITQSPKYLFRKEGQNVTLSCEQNLNHDAMYWYRQDPGQGLRLIYYSQIVNDFQKGDIAEGYSVSREKKESFPLTVTSAQKNPTAFYLCASSFRAMATEAFFGQGTRLTVV.